The entry below gives a single T cell receptor (beta chain) sequence along with its context. Trimming pared 2 bases from V and 6 bases from J, leaving 10 bases between. Looked up from germline, CDR1 is ENHRY and CDR2 is SYGVKD. There are 13 residues in the CDR3. The data belong to a study of OX40 agonist ivuxolimab in advanced cancers. Clones were sequenced by immunoSEQ multiplex PCR, and TCRdb holds only the in-frame ones, with some missing. The sample yields 79,000 or so clones, 91% seen once. This specimen was CD4+ or CD8+ T cells sorted from blood, taken in a trial of the OX40 agonist ivuxolimab. The rearrangement uses TRBV10-3 and TRBJ1-1; D uncertain. The receptor's source is an adult with an advanced solid tumor such as melanoma, head and neck, liver or kidney cancer. CDR3 bases: TGTGCCATCAGTGAGGGGGTTGTCGCTGAAGCTTTCTTT. Encoded protein: CAISEGVVAEAFF.